The present T cell receptor beta chain was sequenced within a study of Ad26.COV2.S vaccination and SARS-CoV-2 variants. Libraries were prepared by immunoSEQ multiplex PCR; TCRdb keeps only in-frame clonotypes and omits some of them. The sample holds roughly 320,000 clones; around 86% are singletons and the top ten take 3.4%. Germline assignment: CDR1 SEHNR and CDR2 FQNEAQ (reference sequence). V was shortened by 5 bases and J by 3 bases, with 16 bases between the two germline ends. CDR3 size: 15 residues. Treatment described: some 20 received Ad26.COV2.S at low or high dose, single or two shots; about 5 received placebo; per-sample allocation not given. Specimens were obtained on day 63 following the first vaccine or placebo injection.

V is TRBV7-9 and J is TRBJ2-5; D uncertain. The starting material was peripheral blood, obtained in a trial of Ad26.COV2.S vaccine versus placebo. The receptor's source is a person aged 18-65 years who received the Ad26.COV2.S COVID-19 vaccine or a placebo. The CDR3, as DNA: TGTGCCAGCAGCCCCCCGGTAGTAGAGAAAGAGACCCAGTACTTC. This encodes CASSPPVVEKETQYF.